These 18 T cell receptor beta chains came from one sample sequenced in a study of cytomegalovirus exposure and HLA in healthy donors. Researchers ran the PCR with 60 Vbeta and 13 Jbeta primers. Method: immunoSEQ multiplex PCR; TCRdb's copy keeps in-frame clones and lacks some. The table lists 100,000 to 120,000 clones, around 80% of them singletons. The sample comprised PBMCs. The receptors were sampled from a man aged 25-45 years in good health and CMV-seropositive.

This clone has more than one count but fewer than ten. J is TRBJ1-3 and V is TRBV4-3; TRBD1 matches at 7 bases. The CDR3 length is 15 residues. Germline V lookup: CDR1 LGHNA, CDR2 YSLEER. J was trimmed by 4 bases and V by 4 bases; bases with no gene match: 7. The CDR3 protein is CASSRTSGQGNTIYF. The CDR3 DNA is TGCGCCAGCAGCCGGACCTCGGGACAGGGAAACACCATATATTTT.

J is TRBJ2-3 and V is TRBV30; D unclear. V lost 3 bases and J 4 bases, leaving 8 bases between the germline ends. This CDR3 comprises 12 residues. The germline CDR1 and CDR2 sequences are GTSNPN and SVGIG (reference sequence). CDR3 DNA: TGTGCCTGGAGCCGTGAGGCAGATACGCAGTATTTT. It yields the protein CAWSREADTQYF.

The J gene is TRBJ2-4, the V gene TRBV30; D might be TRBD2 (7 bases). The germline V and J ends were trimmed by 0 bases and 1 base, with 13 bases remaining between them. This CDR3 has 16 amino acids. Germline CDR1 and CDR2: GTSNPN and SVGIG (reference sequence). CDR3 sequence: CAWSVGGAGAKNIQYF. The CDR3 DNA follows: TGTGCCTGGAGTGTAGGGGGGGCGGGGGCCAAAAACATTCAGTACTTC.

This chain joins TRBV25-1 and TRBJ2-3; TRBD1 matches 7 bases. The germline CDR1 and CDR2 sequences are MGHDK and SYGVNS. Trimming removed 3 bases from V and 5 bases from J; junction bases left unmatched: 8. CDR3 length: 15 amino acids. The CDR3 loop reads CASSESAGGLDTQYF. The CDR3 DNA reads TGTGCCAGCAGTGAGTCGGCAGGGGGTTTAGATACGCAGTATTTT.

The V gene is TRBV9, the J gene TRBJ2-1; 7 bases fit TRBD1. V lost 3 bases, J lost 5 bases, and 2 bases stayed unmatched. The CDR3 spans 13 residues. Looked up from germline, CDR1 is SGDLS and CDR2 is YYNGEE. DNA for the CDR3: TGTGCCAGCAGCGACGGGACAGACAATGAGCAGTTCTTC. Encoded protein: CASSDGTDNEQFF.

V and J are TRBV5-6 and TRBJ2-7; 7 positions agree with TRBD1. The V gene's germline CDR1 is SGHDT and CDR2 YYEEEE. The CDR3 sequence is 14 residues long. V lost 5 bases and J lost 3; bases outside the gene matches: 8. The CDR3 protein is CASRTGTAGYEQYF. The CDR3 DNA sequence: TGTGCCAGCAGGACAGGGACAGCAGGCTACGAGCAGTACTTC. The full variable domain, rest sourced from reference TRBV5-6 and TRBJ2-7, is DAGVTQSPTHLIKTRGQQVTLRCSPKSGHDTVSWYQQALGQGPQFIFQYYEEEERQRGNFPDRFSGHQFPNYSSELNVNALLLGDSALYLCASRTGTAGYEQYFGPGTRLTVT.

This clone occurred once. The J gene is TRBJ1-1, the V gene TRBV5-6, with D unresolved. CDR1 and CDR2 (germline): SGHDT, YYEEEE. Trimming took 1 base from V and 10 from J, leaving 11 bases between them. The CDR3 is 12 amino acids. The CDR3 is CASSLRGEGAFF. The CDR3 DNA reads as TGTGCCAGCAGCTTGCGGGGAGAGGGAGCTTTCTTT.

V gene TRBV5-1 combines with J gene TRBJ1-6; D gene unclear. Germline V gives CDR1 SGHRS, CDR2 YFSETQ. Trimming pared 0 bases from V and 8 bases from J, leaving 12 bases between. CDR3 length: 15 residues. The CDR3 sequence is CASSLVRLEDSPLHF. CDR3 DNA: TGCGCCAGCAGCTTGGTGCGGTTGGAGGATTCACCCCTCCACTTT.

The V call is TRBV7-8, the J call TRBJ2-3; a weak D match, TRBD2 (7 bases). Looked up from germline, CDR1 is SGHVS and CDR2 is FQNEAQ. This CDR3 comprises 15 residues. V shed 3 bases and J shed 6 bases, with 16 bases lying between them. This chain's CDR3 is CASSFPGEGWDTQYF. The CDR3 DNA follows: TGTGCCAGCAGCTTTCCAGGGGAGGGTTGGGATACGCAGTATTTT.

The chain has TRBV28 and TRBJ1-6, with D tentatively TRBD1 (6 bases). V was trimmed by 6 bases and J by 7 bases, leaving 13 bases between them. Germline CDR1 MDHEN, CDR2 SYDVKM. The CDR3 runs 14 residues. CDR3 sequence (DNA): TGTGCCAGCAGCTACAGGGTCAACAATTCACCCCTCCACTTT. It encodes CASSYRVNNSPLHF.

This clone showed up just a few times. CDR3 region: CASREGLAGALSYEQYF. Here the CDR3 DNA reads TGTGCCAGCAGAGAGGGACTAGCGGGGGCCTTATCCTACGAGCAGTACTTC. This rearrangement joins TRBV11-2 to TRBJ2-7; 14 positions match TRBD2. V was pared by 6 bases and J by 1 base, with 8 bases of the junction left unmatched. CDR1 is SGHAT, CDR2 FQNNGV, per germline. This CDR3 has 17 amino acids.

This clone was seen a handful of times. V gene TRBV6-1 combines with J gene TRBJ2-2; D might be TRBD1 (5 bases). V lost 8 bases and J 3 bases, leaving 13 bases between the germline ends. The CDR3 sequence is 14 residues long. From germline, CDR1 is MNHNS and CDR2 SASEGT. The CDR3 region has the DNA TGTGCCAGCGAAGACAAAGGGGACACCGGGGAGCTGTTTTTT. This gives the protein CASEDKGDTGELFF.

Comment on this clone: The sample contains more than one DNA sequence encoding this CDR3. This chain connects TRBV4-1 to TRBJ1-4; no clear D gene. Trimming shortened V by 3 bases and J by 5 bases, and 16 bases separated the two germline ends. Germline lookup yields CDR1 MGHRA and CDR2 YSYEKL. This CDR3 contains 16 residues. CDR3 sequence reads: CASSQALNSLNEKLFF. As DNA, the CDR3 is TGCGCCAGCAGCCAGGCTCTTAACAGCCTCAATGAAAAACTGTTTTTT.

The V gene is TRBV19, the J gene TRBJ2-1, with 10 bases identical to TRBD2. The CDR3 has 15 amino acids. The junction had 10 bases not matched to a gene; V was cut back by 5 bases and J by 9 bases. Germline V gene data show CDR1 as LNHDA and CDR2 as SQIVND (reference sequence). The CDR3 sequence: CASSRSGGERSEQFF. The CDR3 DNA is TGTGCCAGTAGTCGGAGCGGGGGGGAAAGGAGTGAGCAGTTCTTC. The variable domain in full, completed from reference TRBV19 and TRBJ2-1, reads DGGITQSPKYLFRKEGQNVTLSCEQNLNHDAMYWYRQDPGQGLRLIYYSQIVNDFQKGDIAEGYSVSREKKESFPLTVTSAQKNPTAFYLCASSRSGGERSEQFFGPGTRLTVL.

V usage is TRBV5-4 and J usage is TRBJ1-6, with 7 bases aligning to TRBD1. V lost 0 bases, J lost 10 bases, and 4 bases stayed unmatched. Germline CDR1 reads SGHNT; CDR2 reads YYREEE (reference sequence). CDR3 length: 14 amino acids. CDR3 sequence (DNA): TGTGCCAGCAGCTTGGAGGGGGCAGAGTCACCCCTCCACTTT. Translated, it gives CASSLEGAESPLHF.

The sample holds one count of this clone. CDR3 DNA: TGTGCCAGTAGTCCTAGCGGGGGGGCCGAGGCGAACACCGGGGAGCTGTTTTTT. Its translation: CASSPSGGAEANTGELFF. The rearrangement joins TRBV19 to TRBJ2-2; 12 bases agree with TRBD2. V trimming: 5 bases; J trimming: 0 bases; junction bases outside the gene matches: 7. The germline gives CDR1 LNHDA, CDR2 SQIVND (reference sequence). This CDR3 comprises 18 residues.

CDR3 sequence (DNA): TGTGCCAGCAGTGGACAACAGGGGTCTAACTATGGCTACACCTTC. It is translated as CASSGQQGSNYGYTF. The chain has TRBV28 and TRBJ1-2; 7 bases are shared with TRBD1. The J segment lost 0 bases and the V segment lost 5 bases, leaving 6 bases of the junction unmatched. Germline CDR1 is MDHEN and CDR2 is SYDVKM. The CDR3 covers 15 residues.

In regard to this clone: This specimen includes other DNA sequences encoding the same CDR3. This chain links TRBV6-1 with TRBJ1-5; 9 positions agree with TRBD1. Germline V lookup: CDR1 MNHNS, CDR2 SASEGT. V lost 8 bases, J lost 6 bases, and 5 bases stayed unmatched. The CDR3 has 13 residues. In DNA form, the CDR3 reads TGTGCCAGCGAACAGGGGGCTAGTCAGCCCCAGCATTTT. Translation: CASEQGASQPQHF.